Presented here are 28 T cell receptor beta chains from one specimen sequenced in a study of T-cell reconstitution after alpha-beta-depleted transplantation in children. Unique molecular identifiers were used to barcode this TCRbeta library. Via MiXCR, TCRdb re-called the PCR reads, giving one row per CDR3 protein. Of about 690,000 distinct CDR3 sequences listed, around 17% are singletons. The input for sequencing was PBMCs from the stem cell graft donor, taken from the stem cell graft. The source is a human donor who donated a stem cell graft to a child with acute myeloid leukemia.

This clonotype has at least ten counts. This chain joins TRBV5-6 and TRBJ2-5; TRBD1 matches at 9 bases. This CDR3 contains 16 residues. V shed 4 bases and J 5 bases; nucleotides not matched to a gene: 12. Per the germline V gene, CDR1 is SGHDT and CDR2 is YYEEEE. CDR3 DNA: TGTGCCAGCAGCCCGGACGGGACAGGGCCCTCGGAGACCCAGTACTTC. Translated: CASSPDGTGPSETQYF.

This chain connects TRBV5-5 to TRBJ2-5, with 11 bases that match TRBD1. The J segment lost 3 bases and the V segment lost 4 bases, leaving 5 bases of the junction unmatched. The CDR3 contains 15 residues. The germline CDR1 and CDR2 sequences are SGHKS and YYEKEE (reference sequence). CDR3 nucleotides: TGTGCCAGCAGCCGGTGGGACAGGGGGAAAGAGACCCAGTACTTC. It codes for CASSRWDRGKETQYF.

This clonotype has ten or more counts. V and J are TRBV20-1 and TRBJ2-5, with a tentative D call TRBD2 (6 bases). The CDR3 sequence is 15 residues long. Germline V gene lookup returns CDR1 DFQATT and CDR2 SNEGSKA (reference sequence). Trimming pared 6 bases from V and 3 bases from J, leaving 20 bases between. CDR3 in amino acids: CSAGGGWNTKETQYF. CDR3 coding DNA: TGCAGTGCGGGTGGGGGGTGGAACACAAAAGAGACCCAGTACTTC.

This clonotype has more than one count but fewer than ten. The rearrangement links TRBV7-2 to TRBJ2-7; tentatively, D is TRBD1 or TRBD2 (5 bases each). Between the trimmed V and J ends, which lost 5 bases and 6 bases, there was a span of 23 bases. The CDR3 totals 16 residues. Looked up from germline, CDR1 is SGHTA and CDR2 is FQGNSA. The CDR3 DNA reads as TGTGCCAGCAGCCTCCCTCGTGGGACGGTTAGGATCGAGCAGTACTTC. Protein sequence: CASSLPRGTVRIEQYF.

This clonotype turned up a few times. The CDR3 sequence: CASSYSGRGDTQYF. In DNA form, the CDR3 reads TGTGCCAGCAGTTACTCGGGCAGGGGCGATACGCAGTATTTT. This chain joins TRBV6-5 and TRBJ2-3; a possible D gene is TRBD1 (6 bases). The germline gives CDR1 MNHEY, CDR2 SVGAGI. V was cut by 0 bases and J by 6 bases, with 10 bases left in between. This CDR3 region has 14 residues.

This clonotype was detected ten times or more. This chain uses TRBV6-4 with TRBJ1-6, with 9 bases lining up with TRBD1. CDR1 and CDR2 from the germline V gene are MRHNA and SNTAGT. This CDR3 is built from 15 residues. With V trimmed by 7 bases and J by 7 bases, 8 bases remained unmatched. The CDR3 protein is CASKTAGTGNSPLHF. The CDR3 coding sequence is TGTGCCAGCAAGACCGCCGGGACAGGGAATTCACCCCTCCACTTT.

This clonotype occurred many times. The chain uses TRBV20-1 and TRBJ1-1; 10 bases are shared with TRBD1. Germline trimming cut 3 bases from V and 1 base from J; bases unmatched to any gene: 8. Germline CDR1 is DFQATT and CDR2 is SNEGSKA (reference sequence). CDR3 size: 16 residues. DNA for the CDR3: TGCAGTGCTAGGGGCCGGGACAGGGGAAAGAACACTGAAGCTTTCTTT. It specifies CSARGRDRGKNTEAFF.

The table lists this clonotype with many counts. This chain connects TRBV7-2 to TRBJ1-2, with unresolved D. V gave up 3 bases and J gave up 4 bases, with 9 bases separating them. The CDR3 is made up of 13 amino acids. In germline, CDR1 is SGHTA, CDR2 FQGNSA. The CDR3 nucleotides are TGTGCCAGCAGCTTCGGAAATACCTATGGCTACACCTTC. This sequence encodes CASSFGNTYGYTF.

Ten or more counts support this clonotype. The chain uses TRBV20-1 and TRBJ1-6; D ambiguous. CDR1 and CDR2 from the germline V gene are DFQATT and SNEGSKA (reference sequence). V dropped 3 bases and J dropped 8 bases, with 14 bases sitting between them. This CDR3 region has 14 residues. CDR3 DNA sequence: TGCAGTGCTAGTTTGCAAGGTGTAGATTCACCCCTCCACTTT. Translation: CSASLQGVDSPLHF.

This clonotype occurred a few times. The CDR3 protein is CASSLASGAPLHF. CDR3 in DNA: TGTGCCAGCAGCTTAGCCTCAGGGGCACCCCTCCACTTT. This rearrangement joins TRBV7-2 to TRBJ1-6; D is perhaps TRBD1 (6 bases). The CDR3 loop spans 13 amino acids. Trimming took 0 bases from V and 11 from J, leaving 8 bases between them. Germline V gene data show CDR1 as SGHTA and CDR2 as FQGNSA.

This clonotype turned up a few times. The V gene is TRBV7-2, the J gene TRBJ2-5, with a weak D call TRBD2 (6 bases). CDR1 and CDR2 from the germline V gene are SGHTA and FQGNSA. This CDR3 has 15 amino acids. The ends were cut back, 4 bases at V and 2 bases at J, with 14 bases in the middle. CDR3 loop: CASSWRGSDQETQYF. In DNA form, the CDR3 reads TGTGCCAGCAGCTGGAGGGGCTCCGATCAAGAGACCCAGTACTTC.

As for this clonotype: This may stem from a read error, because a much larger clone lies one nucleotide away. This rearrangement joins TRBV6-1 to TRBJ2-1; 8 bases are a match to TRBD2. CDR3 length: 14 amino acids. Looked up from germline, CDR1 is MNHNS and CDR2 is SASEGT. V trimming: 3 bases; J trimming: 10 bases; junction bases outside the gene matches: 8. CDR3 DNA sequence: TGTGCCAGCAGTGACGGGGAGGAGCGGGAGGAGCAGTTCTTC. This gives the protein CASSDGEEREEQFF.

This clonotype was found a few times. This chain joins TRBV30 and TRBJ2-7; perhaps TRBD2 as D (5 bases). Per the germline V gene, CDR1 is GTSNPN and CDR2 is SVGIG (reference sequence). This CDR3 spans 13 amino acids. V gave up 1 base and J gave up 4 bases, with 11 bases separating them. The CDR3 sequence is CAWSARAPYEQYF. CDR3 bases: TGTGCCTGGAGTGCGAGGGCACCGTACGAGCAGTACTTC.

This rearrangement joins TRBV11-2 to TRBJ2-5, with unresolved D. CDR3 length: 12 residues. V dropped 4 bases and J dropped 8 bases, with 11 bases sitting between them. CDR1 and CDR2 (germline): SGHAT, FQNNGV. The CDR3 sequence: CASSSARDTQYF. CDR3 bases: TGTGCCAGCAGCTCGGCCCGAGATACCCAGTACTTC.

There are a few counts of this clonotype. The chain recombines TRBV9 with TRBJ1-5, with D perhaps matching TRBD1 (5 bases). This CDR3 has 15 amino acids. Germline V CDR1 and CDR2: SGDLS, YYNGEE. Trimming pared 0 bases from V and 3 bases from J, leaving 10 bases between. CDR3 coding DNA: TGTGCCAGCAGCGTAGGTGACAGAGCCAATCAGCCCCAGCATTTT. It translates to CASSVGDRANQPQHF.

This clonotype has ten or more counts. The rearrangement uses TRBV29-1 and TRBJ1-2; the match to TRBD1 covers 9 bases. CDR1 SQVTM and CDR2 ANQGSEA come from the germline V gene. The CDR3 loop spans 16 amino acids. After removal of 6 bases from V and 8 bases from J, the junction contained 19 bases not matched to a gene. The CDR3 loop is CSVGPNTGTGFDGYTF. CDR3 DNA sequence: TGCAGCGTGGGACCGAATACCGGGACAGGGTTTGACGGCTACACCTTC.

This clonotype was seen ten or more times. V is TRBV20-1 and J is TRBJ2-7; D gene ambiguous. V was clipped by 0 bases and J by 3 bases, with 15 bases between them. Germline-derived CDR1 and CDR2 are DFQATT and SNEGSKA (reference sequence). The CDR3 consists of 15 residues. The CDR3 protein is CSAREAGGSRYEQYF. CDR3 bases: TGCAGTGCTAGAGAGGCAGGCGGTTCTCGCTACGAGCAGTACTTC.

J is TRBJ1-5 and V is TRBV7-2; no clear D. Germline CDR1 SGHTA, CDR2 FQGNSA. CDR3 length equals 17 residues. Trimming removed 3 bases from V and 2 bases from J, with 17 bases in between. CDR3: CASSLNPGPWGNQPQHF. DNA of the CDR3: TGTGCCAGCAGCTTGAATCCCGGACCTTGGGGCAATCAGCCCCAGCATTTT.

As for this clonotype: A much larger clone lies a single base off, so this may be a read error. J is TRBJ1-5 and V is TRBV20-1; 7 bases match TRBD1. The last part of the DNA fits TRBJ2-3 better; the J call may be wrong. The CDR3 runs 15 residues. The germline gives CDR1 DFQATT, CDR2 SNEGSKA (reference sequence). The CDR3 coding sequence is TGCAGTGCTAGAAGGGGGCAATATAGCAATCAGCCCCAGTATTTT. Encoded protein: CSARRGQYSNQPQYF.

This clonotype occurred many times. This sequence joins TRBV7-6 and TRBJ2-5, with no clear D. Deletions cut 1 base from V and 5 bases from J, with 8 bases between. CDR3 length: 13 amino acids. Per the germline V gene, CDR1 is SGHVS and CDR2 is FNYEAQ. CDR3 coding DNA: TGTGCCAGCAGCTTAGAGATGGGGGAGACCCAGTACTTC. Protein product: CASSLEMGETQYF.

The V and J genes are TRBV7-9 and TRBJ1-2; D ambiguous. The length of the CDR3 is 11 residues. Between the trimmed V and J ends, which lost 5 bases and 6 bases, there was a span of 7 bases. CDR1 is SEHNR and CDR2 is FQNEAQ in the germline V gene (reference sequence). The CDR3 here is CASSPSDGYTF. In nucleotides, the CDR3 is TGTGCCAGCAGCCCCTCAGATGGCTACACCTTC.

The chain has TRBV7-2 and TRBJ1-2; 10 nucleotides agree with TRBD1. There are 15 residues in the CDR3. Trimming removed 5 bases from V and 11 bases from J; junction bases left unmatched: 14. Germline-derived CDR1 and CDR2 are SGHTA and FQGNSA. The CDR3, as DNA: TGTGCCAGCAGCCTGGGACCCGGGACAGGGGTCGTTTACACCTTC. This codes for CASSLGPGTGVVYTF.

There are a few counts of this clonotype. The genes are TRBV7-3 and TRBJ2-1, with TRBD1 matching 7 bases. Trimming removed 5 bases from V and 7 bases from J; junction bases left unmatched: 11. The CDR3 contains 15 residues. Germline values: CDR1 SGHTA, CDR2 FQGTGA. The CDR3 DNA reads as TGTGCCAGCAGCCCCTTTGTGGACAGGATTAATGAGCAGTTCTTC. Its translation: CASSPFVDRINEQFF.

This clonotype has at least ten counts. This chain uses TRBV7-2 with TRBJ2-1; 7 bases match TRBD2. The germline V gene has CDR1 SGHTA and CDR2 FQGNSA. CDR3 size: 15 residues. Trimming took 6 bases from V and 5 from J; bases not matched to a gene: 10. The CDR3 loop reads CASRHGGILDNEQFF. CDR3 DNA sequence: TGTGCCAGCAGGCACGGGGGGATTTTGGACAATGAGCAGTTCTTC.

This clonotype was counted a few times. The chain carries TRBV20-1 and TRBJ1-3; a weak D match, TRBD1 (5 bases). Trimming stripped 2 bases from V and 4 bases from J, with 12 bases between. Germline V gene lookup returns CDR1 DFQATT and CDR2 SNEGSKA (reference sequence). The CDR3 totals 14 residues. The DNA of the CDR3 is TGCAGTGCTAGACTGGGGGGGTCAGGAAACACCATATATTTT. This sequence encodes CSARLGGSGNTIYF.

For this clonotype: A much larger clone differs from this one at a single base, so this may be a read error. The gene calls are TRBV29-1 and TRBJ1-1; 9 bases are shared with TRBD1. Germline CDR1 and CDR2: SQVTM and ANQGSEA. The CDR3 spans 12 residues. The CDR3 reads CSPGTGLSEAYF. The CDR3 DNA sequence: TGCAGCCCCGGGACAGGGCTGTCTGAAGCTTACTTT.

V usage is TRBV12-3 or TRBV12-4 and J usage is TRBJ1-2; D is undetermined. The germline V and J ends were trimmed by 7 bases and 0 bases, with 3 bases remaining between them. There are 11 residues in the CDR3. The CDR3 bases are TGTGCCAGCATGACTAACTATGGCTACACCTTC. Its translation is CASMTNYGYTF.

This clonotype was detected a few times. V is TRBV6-6 and J is TRBJ2-7; D uncertain. Germline-derived CDR1 and CDR2 are MNHNY and SVGAGI (reference sequence). Trimming took 3 bases from V and 3 from J, leaving 9 bases between them. CDR3 length equals 13 residues. The CDR3 sequence is CASSYSRYYEQYF. CDR3 DNA: TGTGCCAGCAGTTATTCTAGGTACTACGAGCAGTACTTC.